The rows below give T cell receptor beta chains drawn from one sample of a study of T-cell memory formation after mild COVID-19. TCRdb re-called the 5' RACE reads through MiXCR, storing one row per CDR3 protein. Of 150,000 to 200,000 distinct CDR3 sequences listed, 31% were seen once; the top ten hold 9.5% to 15%. Material: PBMCs or a T cell subset sorted from them (not recorded which). Receptor source: an adult woman who had mild COVID-19 (a few samples of this study predate the infection). Cell type and time point are not known. The CDR3 runs from the conserved cysteine through the conserved F or W. The D gene is left open where the match is weak. The size of a clone is reported for some rows only, either as once, few or many, or as a class for expanded clones.

clone size,D gene,J gene,V gene,CDR3 protein,CDR3 DNA
NA,TRBD2,TRBJ2-5,TRBV7-8,CASSRRGARETQYF,TGTGCCAGCAGCCGGCGGGGGGCGAGGGAGACCCAGTACTTC
NA,NA,TRBJ1-5,TRBV12-3/TRBV12-4,CASSFGIDQPQHF,TGTGCCAGCAGTTTCGGCATAGACCAGCCCCAGCATTTT
NA,NA,TRBJ1-1,TRBV15,CATSWGVKVTEAFF,TGTGCCACCAGCTGGGGAGTTAAAGTCACTGAAGCTTTCTTT
NA,NA,TRBJ2-7,TRBV29-1,CSVVARGGGFIHEQYF,TGCAGCGTTGTAGCGCGTGGAGGGGGATTTATCCACGAGCAGTACTTC
NA,NA,TRBJ1-1,TRBV25-1,CASSERGKNTEAFF,TGTGCCAGCAGTGAGAGGGGCAAGAACACTGAAGCTTTCTTT
few,NA,TRBJ1-1,TRBV20-1,CSARDLGVGNTEAFF,TGCAGTGCTAGAGATCTAGGGGTGGGGAACACTGAAGCTTTCTTT
few,NA,TRBJ1-1,TRBV9,CASSESQGTEAFF,TGTGCCAGCAGCGAGAGCCAGGGCACTGAAGCTTTCTTT
many,TRBD1,TRBJ2-7,TRBV3-1,CASSQDMSGGLYEQYF,TGTGCCAGCAGCCAAGATATGTCAGGGGGCTTGTACGAGCAGTACTTC
NA,TRBD1,TRBJ2-5,TRBV12-3/TRBV12-4,CASSYGTGALETQYF,TGTGCCAGCAGTTACGGGACAGGCGCCTTGGAGACCCAGTACTTC
NA,NA,TRBJ1-4,TRBV6-2/TRBV6-3,CASSPDRATNEKLFF,TGTGCCAGCAGCCCCGACAGAGCAACTAATGAAAAACTGTTTTTT
few,NA,TRBJ2-4,TRBV2,CASSDGQNRHIQYF,TGTGCCAGCAGCGACGGACAGAACAGGCACATTCAGTACTTC